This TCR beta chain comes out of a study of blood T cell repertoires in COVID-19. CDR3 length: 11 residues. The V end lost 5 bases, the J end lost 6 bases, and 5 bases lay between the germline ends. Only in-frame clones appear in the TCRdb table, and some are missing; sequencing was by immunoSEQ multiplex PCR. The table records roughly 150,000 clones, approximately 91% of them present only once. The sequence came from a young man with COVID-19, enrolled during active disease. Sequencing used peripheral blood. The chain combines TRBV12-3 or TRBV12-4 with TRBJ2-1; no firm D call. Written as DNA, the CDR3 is TGTGCCAGCAGTCCCGGCAATGAGCAGTTCTTC. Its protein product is CASSPGNEQFF.